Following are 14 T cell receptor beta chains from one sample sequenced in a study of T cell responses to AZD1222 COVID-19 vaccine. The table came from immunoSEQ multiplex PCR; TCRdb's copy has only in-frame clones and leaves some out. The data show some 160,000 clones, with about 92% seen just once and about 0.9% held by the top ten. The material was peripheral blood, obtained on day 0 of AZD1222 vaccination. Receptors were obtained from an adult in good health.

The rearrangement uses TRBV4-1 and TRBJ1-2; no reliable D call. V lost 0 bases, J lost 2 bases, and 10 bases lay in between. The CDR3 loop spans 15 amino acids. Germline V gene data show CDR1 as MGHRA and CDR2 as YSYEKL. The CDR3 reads CASSQEVNGNYGYTF. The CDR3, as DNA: TGCGCCAGCAGCCAAGAGGTGAACGGAAACTATGGCTACACCTTC.

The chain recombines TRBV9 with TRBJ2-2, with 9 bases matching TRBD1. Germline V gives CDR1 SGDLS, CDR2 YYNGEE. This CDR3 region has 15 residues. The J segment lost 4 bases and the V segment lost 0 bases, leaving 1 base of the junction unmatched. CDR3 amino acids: CASSVGDRATGELFF. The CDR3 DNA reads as TGTGCCAGCAGCGTAGGGGACAGGGCCACCGGGGAGCTGTTTTTT.

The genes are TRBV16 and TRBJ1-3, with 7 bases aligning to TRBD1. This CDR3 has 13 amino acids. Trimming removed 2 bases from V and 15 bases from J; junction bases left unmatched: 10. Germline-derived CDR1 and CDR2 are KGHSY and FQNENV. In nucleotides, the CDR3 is TGTGCCAGCAGCCAAAACAAACAGGGGTTCACATATTTT. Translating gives CASSQNKQGFTYF.

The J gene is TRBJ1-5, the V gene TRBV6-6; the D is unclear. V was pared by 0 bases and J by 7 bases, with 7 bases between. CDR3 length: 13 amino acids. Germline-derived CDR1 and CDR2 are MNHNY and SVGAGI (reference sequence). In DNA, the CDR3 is TGTGCCAGCAGTTACTCCCGGGGACAGCCCCAGCATTTT. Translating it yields CASSYSRGQPQHF.

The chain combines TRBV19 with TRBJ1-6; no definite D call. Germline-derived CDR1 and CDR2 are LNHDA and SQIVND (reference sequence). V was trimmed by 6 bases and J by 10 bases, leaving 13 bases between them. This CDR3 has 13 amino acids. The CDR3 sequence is CASSVKVESPLHF. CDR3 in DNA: TGTGCCAGTAGCGTGAAGGTTGAATCACCCCTCCACTTT.

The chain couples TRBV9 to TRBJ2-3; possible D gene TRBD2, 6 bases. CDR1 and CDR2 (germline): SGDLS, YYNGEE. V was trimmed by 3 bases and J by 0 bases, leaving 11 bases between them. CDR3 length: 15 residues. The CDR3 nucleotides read TGTGCCAGCAGCGGGGGGGTTTCTAGCACAGATACGCAGTATTTT. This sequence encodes CASSGGVSSTDTQYF. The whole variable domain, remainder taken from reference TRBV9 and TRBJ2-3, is DSGVTQTPKHLITATGQRVTLRCSPRSGDLSVYWYQQSLDQGLQFLIQYYNGEERAKGNILERFSAQQFPDLHSELNLSSLELGDSALYFCASSGGVSSTDTQYFGPGTRLTVL.

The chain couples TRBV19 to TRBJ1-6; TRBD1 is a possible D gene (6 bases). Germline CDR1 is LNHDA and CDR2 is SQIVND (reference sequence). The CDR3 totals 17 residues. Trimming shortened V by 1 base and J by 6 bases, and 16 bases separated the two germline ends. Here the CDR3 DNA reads TGTGCCAGTAGTATAGGCCCTACAGGGTCCCGTAATTCACCCCTCCACTTT. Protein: CASSIGPTGSRNSPLHF.

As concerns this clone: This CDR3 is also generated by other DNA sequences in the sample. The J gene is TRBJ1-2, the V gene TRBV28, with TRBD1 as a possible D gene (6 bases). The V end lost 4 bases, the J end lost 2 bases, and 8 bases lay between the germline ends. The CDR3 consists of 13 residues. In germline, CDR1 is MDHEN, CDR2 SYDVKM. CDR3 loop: CASSSGQNYGYTF. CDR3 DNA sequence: TGTGCCAGCAGTTCAGGACAGAACTATGGCTACACCTTC.

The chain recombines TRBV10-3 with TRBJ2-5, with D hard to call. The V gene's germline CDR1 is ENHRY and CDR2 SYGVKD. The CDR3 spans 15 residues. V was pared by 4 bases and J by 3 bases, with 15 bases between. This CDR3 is CAISVKISRKETQYF. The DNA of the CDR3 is TGTGCCATCAGTGTGAAGATTTCCCGAAAAGAGACCCAGTACTTC.

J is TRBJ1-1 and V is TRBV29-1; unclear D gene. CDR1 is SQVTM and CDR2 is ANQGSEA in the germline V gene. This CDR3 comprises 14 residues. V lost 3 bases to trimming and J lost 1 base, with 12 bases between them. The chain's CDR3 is CSVESVLWNTEAFF. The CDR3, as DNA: TGCAGCGTTGAGTCGGTTTTGTGGAACACTGAAGCTTTCTTT.

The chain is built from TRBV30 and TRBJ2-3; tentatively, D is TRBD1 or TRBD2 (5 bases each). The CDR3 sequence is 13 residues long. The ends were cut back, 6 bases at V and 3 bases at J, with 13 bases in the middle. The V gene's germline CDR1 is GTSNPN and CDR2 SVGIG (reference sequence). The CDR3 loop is CACPGTPTDTQYF. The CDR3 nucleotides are TGTGCCTGCCCCGGGACGCCTACAGATACGCAGTATTTT.

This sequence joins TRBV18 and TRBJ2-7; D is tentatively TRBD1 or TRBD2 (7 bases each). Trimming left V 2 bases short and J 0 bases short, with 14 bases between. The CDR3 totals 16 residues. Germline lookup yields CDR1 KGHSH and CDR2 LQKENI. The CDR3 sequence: CASSPAGGGYSYEQYF. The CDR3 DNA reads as TGTGCCAGCTCACCAGCAGGGGGGGGATACTCCTACGAGCAGTACTTC.

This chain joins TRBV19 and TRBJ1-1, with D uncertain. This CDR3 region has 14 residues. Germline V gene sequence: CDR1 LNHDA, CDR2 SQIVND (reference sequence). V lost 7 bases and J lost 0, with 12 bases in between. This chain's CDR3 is CASISEPLNTEAFF. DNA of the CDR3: TGTGCCAGTATTTCGGAGCCTCTGAACACTGAAGCTTTCTTT.

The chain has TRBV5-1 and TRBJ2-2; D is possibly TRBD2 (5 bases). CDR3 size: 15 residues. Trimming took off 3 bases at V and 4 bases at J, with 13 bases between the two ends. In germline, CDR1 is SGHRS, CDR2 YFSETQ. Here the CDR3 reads CASSSNSGITGELFF. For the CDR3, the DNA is TGCGCCAGCAGCTCCAACTCGGGAATCACCGGGGAGCTGTTTTTT.